The rows below give T cell receptor beta chains drawn from one sample of a study of blood T cells in healthy people across ages. TCRdb processed the 5' RACE reads anew with MiXCR; each CDR3 protein has one entry. This table has 800,000 to 1,000,000 distinct CDR3 sequences, around 48% appearing once. The material sequenced was blood. These receptors came from a man aged 30 to 45 in good health. Both conserved end residues are part of each CDR3. A D gene is named only where the DNA matches it firmly. Clone size is stated in some rows and not others, as once, few, many or a class when expanded.

CDR3 DNA	CDR3 protein	J gene	clone size	V gene	D gene
TGTGCCAGCAGTGAATTAGGGACAGGGGGCGCACGGGAAGAGACCCAGTACTTC	CASSELGTGGAREETQYF	TRBJ2-5	.	TRBV25-1	TRBD1
TGCAGTGCAAGACCCGGACACCCAATGTACTCCTACGAGCAGTACTTC	CSARPGHPMYSYEQYF	TRBJ2-7	.	TRBV20-1	.
TGTGCCAGCAGCGTGGGGCGGTCCATAGATACGCAGTATTTT	CASSVGRSIDTQYF	TRBJ2-3	.	TRBV7-2	.
TGCGCCAGCGCGGGACAGGGATACAATGAGCAGTTCTTC	CASAGQGYNEQFF	TRBJ2-1	few	TRBV4-1	TRBD1
TGTGCCAGCAGGGCAGGACAGGGGCGTAACACTGAAGCTTTCTTT	CASRAGQGRNTEAFF	TRBJ1-1	.	TRBV2	TRBD1
TGTGCCAGCAGCCCCGACAGCTTAAATCAGCCCCAGCATTTT	CASSPDSLNQPQHF	TRBJ1-5	.	TRBV7-8	.
TGTGCCAGCAGCGGGAGGGGTCTGACAGATACGCAGTATTTT	CASSGRGLTDTQYF	TRBJ2-3	.	TRBV6-1	TRBD2
TGCAGTGCTCCGGGACGGGCAACTAACTATGGCTACACCTTC	CSAPGRATNYGYTF	TRBJ1-2	.	TRBV20-1	.
TGTGCCATCAGTATGGGACAGGGGGAAGAGACCCAGTACTTC	CAISMGQGEETQYF	TRBJ2-5	.	TRBV10-3	TRBD1
TGTGCCAGCAGTGAACAGTCCGAGCAGTACTTC	CASSEQSEQYF	TRBJ2-7	few	TRBV2	.
TGTGCCAGCAGCTTAGTCCCGGGCCACACCGCGGAGCAGTTCTTC	CASSLVPGHTAEQFF	TRBJ2-1	.	TRBV7-9	.
TGTGCCAGCAGTTTGGGACAGACAAACATTCAGTACTTC	CASSLGQTNIQYF	TRBJ2-4	.	TRBV12-3/TRBV12-4	TRBD1
TGTGCCAGCAGTCTACCGACAGCGTCTAACTATGGCTACACCTTC	CASSLPTASNYGYTF	TRBJ1-2	.	TRBV28	.
TGTGCCAGCAGCCAGACAGGGGGCTCTGAAGCTTTCTTT	CASSQTGGSEAFF	TRBJ1-1	.	TRBV3-1	TRBD1
TGCAGTGCGAATAACAGGGTTCCCTATTCACCCCTCCACTTT	CSANNRVPYSPLHF	TRBJ1-6	.	TRBV20-1	.
TGTGCCAGCAGTTCGTACCGGGACAGGAGCTCCTACGAGCAGTACTTC	CASSSYRDRSSYEQYF	TRBJ2-7	many	TRBV6-2/TRBV6-3	TRBD1
TGTGCCAGCAGCCCGGGGGTAGAGGATCAGCCCCAGCATTTT	CASSPGVEDQPQHF	TRBJ1-5	.	TRBV7-9	.
TGTGCCATCAGACCGGGACTAGCGGGGACAGAGACCCAGTACTTC	CAIRPGLAGTETQYF	TRBJ2-5	.	TRBV10-3	TRBD2
TGTGCCAGCAGCTATGCGGCTGAAAAACTGTTTTTT	CASSYAAEKLFF	TRBJ1-4	few	TRBV7-2	.
TGTGCCAGCGGATCACCAACAGGGGGCCTAAGCTCACCCCTCCACTTT	CASGSPTGGLSSPLHF	TRBJ1-6	many	TRBV27	TRBD1
TGTGCTAGTGGTTTGGCCGGGCGAGGCGTCGTCTACGAGCAGTACTTC	CASGLAGRGVVYEQYF	TRBJ2-7	.	TRBV12-5	.
TGTGCCAGCGGAGGGCAGGGGGGTTGGCCCCAGCATTTT	CASGGQGGWPQHF	TRBJ1-5	.	TRBV3-1	TRBD1
TGTGCCAGCAGCCGGAGTTCTGGCAATCAGCCCCAGCATTTT	CASSRSSGNQPQHF	TRBJ1-5	few	TRBV5-5	.
TGTGCCAGCAGTTCGACGGTGGGCAACACTGAAGCTTTCTTT	CASSSTVGNTEAFF	TRBJ1-1	.	TRBV27	.
TGTGCCAGCAGTGTGGGGACCGACTACTACGAGCAGTACTTC	CASSVGTDYYEQYF	TRBJ2-7	few	TRBV6-2/TRBV6-3	.
TGTGCCAGCAGTTTCTTAGGCGCGTCATCGGTGGACATTGGTTCGGAAACGTACTTC	CASSFLGASSVDIGSETYF	TRBJ2-4	.	TRBV28	.
TGCGCCAGCAGCGTGGGATCTGGAAACTACGAGCAGTACTTC	CASSVGSGNYEQYF	TRBJ2-7	.	TRBV5-1	.
TGCGCCAGCAGCTCAAGCATTGACAGGGGCGACACTGAAGCTTTCTTT	CASSSSIDRGDTEAFF	TRBJ1-1	.	TRBV5-1	TRBD1
TGCAGCGTTGGTTCGTCAGGGAAAGAGGGCTACACCTTC	CSVGSSGKEGYTF	TRBJ1-2	.	TRBV29-1	.
TGCAGCGAGCAGGGGTGGGGGGATGAGCAGTTCTTC	CSEQGWGDEQFF	TRBJ2-1	.	TRBV29-1	.
TGTGCCAGCTCACCAACTAGCGGGACGTACCAAGAGACCCAGTACTTC	CASSPTSGTYQETQYF	TRBJ2-5	.	TRBV18	TRBD2
TGCAGCGTTGTCCACCCCGAGTGGACTAGCACAGATACGCAGTATTTT	CSVVHPEWTSTDTQYF	TRBJ2-3	.	TRBV29-1	.
TGTGCCAGCAGCTTAGAAAGGCGAGAGGAGCAGTTCTTC	CASSLERREEQFF	TRBJ2-1	.	TRBV2	.
TGTGCCAGCAACCCGGGACAGCGCTCCTACGAGCAGTACTTC	CASNPGQRSYEQYF	TRBJ2-7	.	TRBV3-1	TRBD1
TGTGCCAGCAGCGGGGGTACCTATGGCTACACCTTC	CASSGGTYGYTF	TRBJ1-2	.	TRBV7-2	.
TGTGCCCTAAAAGAGGCTAGCGGGGTCTACGAGCAGTACTTC	CALKEASGVYEQYF	TRBJ2-7	.	TRBV30	TRBD2
TGTGCCATCACGAAGAATCAGGGGGGGGACGCCTCCTACAATGAGCAGTTCTTC	CAITKNQGGDASYNEQFF	TRBJ2-1	.	TRBV10-3	.
TGCAGTGCTAGAGATCTTTGGACATTGAACACTGAAGCTTTCTTT	CSARDLWTLNTEAFF	TRBJ1-1	few	TRBV20-1	.
TGCAGTGCTAGAGATTTGGGGGGTCCGGGGAATACGCAGTATTTT	CSARDLGGPGNTQYF	TRBJ2-3	many	TRBV20-1	.
TGTGCCAGCAGTTTAATGAAGAGGGGGCTAAATCAGCCCCAGCATTTT	CASSLMKRGLNQPQHF	TRBJ1-5	.	TRBV28	TRBD1
TGTGCCAGCAGTCGCCTCGGGACACTTTACACAGATACGCAGTATTTT	CASSRLGTLYTDTQYF	TRBJ2-3	.	TRBV27	.
TGCGCCAGCAGCCAACCGGGACAGAAGGAAAAACTGTTTTTT	CASSQPGQKEKLFF	TRBJ1-4	few	TRBV4-1	TRBD1
TGTGCCAGCCGGTTTAATAGCTATAATTCACCCCTCCACTTT	CASRFNSYNSPLHF	TRBJ1-6	.	TRBV2	.
TGTGCCAGCAGCGCGGGACTAGCGGGGGGGGATGAGCAGTTCTTC	CASSAGLAGGDEQFF	TRBJ2-1	.	TRBV9	TRBD2
TGCAGCGTTCGACAGGCAACTAATGAAAAACTGTTTTTT	CSVRQATNEKLFF	TRBJ1-4	.	TRBV29-1	.
TGCGCCAGCAGCTTGCGAGGGATGGGGACTGAAGCTTTCTTT	CASSLRGMGTEAFF	TRBJ1-1	once	TRBV5-1	.
TGTGCCAGCGGAGGACAGGGGGCAGTGGGAGGCTACACCTTC	CASGGQGAVGGYTF	TRBJ1-2	.	TRBV2	TRBD1
TGTGCCAGCAGATCCTCCGGAGGGCTAGGAACCGGGGAGCTGTTTTTT	CASRSSGGLGTGELFF	TRBJ2-2	.	TRBV3-1	.
TGTGCCAGGACCTCATACGAGCAGTACTTC	CARTSYEQYF	TRBJ2-7	.	TRBV9	.
TGTGCCATCAGTGCTAGACAGGGGGCGGCGTACGAGCAGTACTTC	CAISARQGAAYEQYF	TRBJ2-7	once	TRBV10-3	TRBD1
TGTGCCAGCACCTCATTAAGGCATGAAAACATTCAGTACTTC	CASTSLRHENIQYF	TRBJ2-4	.	TRBV13	.
TGTGCCAGCAGCCAAGATCTACGGGGGGGCACCCACGAGCAGTACTTC	CASSQDLRGGTHEQYF	TRBJ2-7	few	TRBV4-2	TRBD2
TGTGCCTGGAGTGGAGTGCGGCGTAAGCAGTTCTTC	CAWSGVRRKQFF	TRBJ2-1	few	TRBV30	.
TGTGCCAGCAGTTACTATCCCCCAGCCAACAGCGGGGGACGAGAGACCCAGTACTTC	CASSYYPPANSGGRETQYF	TRBJ2-5	.	TRBV6-5	TRBD2